The source of this TCR beta chain is a study of T cell repertoires in cytomegalovirus infection. This clonotype was seen a few times. Antigen specificity is unknown. Using its own MiXCR run on the reads, TCRdb lists one record per CDR3 protein. The sample has about 500,000 distinct CDR3 sequences, 25% to 35% seen once. The CDR3 is 14 residues long. V lost 7 bases, J lost 8 bases, and 18 bases lay in between. Sequencing used cultured PBMCs, obtained from culture after CMV antigen stimulation. This sequence was found in a human donor in good health (CMV status not recorded). Some clones in this sample may be carry-over from other donors' samples. The chain combines TRBV12-3 or TRBV12-4 with TRBJ1-3; a possible D gene is TRBD1 (6 bases). CDR3 sequence reads: CASTLGGTADTIYF. CDR3 DNA sequence: TGTGCCAGCACCCTAGGGGGTACGGCAGACACCATATATTTT.